This TCR beta chain was retrieved from a study of T cells after yellow fever vaccination. Study as a whole: Fractions containing few cells were prepared with SMART-Seq v4 Ultra Low Input. Study conclusions and caveats: Most primary-vaccination clones recurred post-booster (roughly 96% CD4, 88% CD8).

Note on this clonotype: Antigen specificity is unknown.

They built TCR cDNA with 5'RACE template switching, a step that put in a universal primer site and UMIs. Each CDR3 protein gets one entry after TCRdb re-called the 5' RACE reads with MiXCR. The sample lists 360,000 or so distinct CDR3 sequences, around 10% seen once, with 18% in the top ten. Germline V CDR1 and CDR2: SNHLY, FYNNEI. CDR3 length equals 14 residues. V shed 7 bases, J shed 4 bases, and the junction held 5 bases outside the gene matches. The clonotype was recovered from a man younger than 35 who received the YFV17D yellow fever vaccine. The sequenced sample was PBMCs, obtained on the day of the first yellow fever vaccination. This chain connects TRBV2 to TRBJ2-3, with 10 bases fitting TRBD1. As DNA, the CDR3 is TGTGCCAGCAATGGACAGGGGGTCCCAGATACGCAGTATTTT. It specifies CASNGQGVPDTQYF.